A selection of T cell receptor beta chains follows, all from one sample in a study of Graves' ophthalmopathy and Graves' hyperthyroidism. TCRdb re-called the multiplex PCR reads through MiXCR, storing one row per CDR3 protein. Counted here are around 1,200,000 distinct CDR3 sequences, roughly 35% occurring once; the ten biggest clones make up 11%. Input material: peripheral blood or thyroid tissue (not recorded which). The receptors were gathered from an adult man with Graves' hyperthyroidism. CDR3s include the opening cysteine and the closing phenylalanine or tryptophan. Fields, in order: V gene, clone size, D gene, J gene, CDR3 DNA, CDR3 protein. The D gene is left open where the match is weak. Rows may omit the clone size; those that give it use once, few, many or a size class.

v_call: TRBV6-6; clone_size: many; d_call: .; j_call: TRBJ1-1; cdr3_nt: TGTGCCAGCCGGGCCGGGAGTATGAACACTGAAGCTTTCTTT; cdr3_aa: CASRAGSMNTEAFF
v_call: TRBV2; clone_size: many; d_call: TRBD1; j_call: TRBJ1-6; cdr3_nt: TGTGCCAGCAGGGGAGACAGGGTATATTCACCCCTCCACTTT; cdr3_aa: CASRGDRVYSPLHF
v_call: TRBV7-2; clone_size: .; d_call: TRBD1; j_call: TRBJ1-2; cdr3_nt: TGTGCCAGCAACTCCAGGACAGGGGGCGCGGAACGGGATGGCTACACCTTC; cdr3_aa: CASNSRTGGAERDGYTF
v_call: TRBV7-9; clone_size: many; d_call: .; j_call: TRBJ2-5; cdr3_nt: TGTGCCAGCAGCTCCCCTTGGGGAGAGACCCAGTACTTC; cdr3_aa: CASSSPWGETQYF
v_call: TRBV2; clone_size: .; d_call: .; j_call: TRBJ2-2; cdr3_nt: TGTGCCAGCGGAATAAGCTGGGTGTTATCAAAGGGGCCCGGGGAGCTGTTTTTT; cdr3_aa: CASGISWVLSKGPGELFF
v_call: TRBV7-9; clone_size: .; d_call: .; j_call: TRBJ2-7; cdr3_nt: TGTGCCAGCAGCGGGGTTAACTCCGGATACGAGCAGTACTTC; cdr3_aa: CASSGVNSGYEQYF
v_call: TRBV2; clone_size: many; d_call: .; j_call: TRBJ1-5; cdr3_nt: TGTGCCAGCAGAGAAGGGGACCGCATTTTCGCCCAGCATTTT; cdr3_aa: CASREGDRIFAQHF
v_call: TRBV5-1; clone_size: .; d_call: TRBD1; j_call: TRBJ2-5; cdr3_nt: TGCGCCAGCAGCACCAACAGGGGGCTCCCCCCCCAAGAGACCCAGTACTTC; cdr3_aa: CASSTNRGLPPQETQYF
v_call: TRBV20-1; clone_size: many; d_call: .; j_call: TRBJ1-1; cdr3_nt: TGCAGTGCTACCAGAGCGGGCACTGAAGCTTTCTTT; cdr3_aa: CSATRAGTEAFF
v_call: TRBV19; clone_size: .; d_call: TRBD2; j_call: TRBJ2-5; cdr3_nt: TGTGCCAGCAGCTTAAGGCCTGGACTAGCGGGAGAGACCCAGTACTTC; cdr3_aa: CASSLRPGLAGETQYF
v_call: TRBV10-1; clone_size: .; d_call: .; j_call: TRBJ1-4; cdr3_nt: TGCGCCAGCAGTGAGTCTGTGGGATCGGGCGAAAAACTGTTTTTT; cdr3_aa: CASSESVGSGEKLFF
v_call: TRBV25-1; clone_size: once; d_call: .; j_call: TRBJ2-5; cdr3_nt: TGTGCCAGCAGTGAGTTATCCCAAGAGACCCAGTACTTC; cdr3_aa: CASSELSQETQYF
v_call: TRBV5-5; clone_size: few; d_call: TRBD1; j_call: TRBJ1-5; cdr3_nt: TGTGCCAGCAGCTTGATGACAGGGGACTATAGCAATCAGCCCCAGCATTTT; cdr3_aa: CASSLMTGDYSNQPQHF
v_call: TRBV9; clone_size: .; d_call: .; j_call: TRBJ1-4; cdr3_nt: TGTGCCAGCAGCCGAGGACAAGCAGGTGAAAAACTGTTTTTT; cdr3_aa: CASSRGQAGEKLFF
v_call: TRBV12-3/TRBV12-4; clone_size: few; d_call: .; j_call: TRBJ2-7; cdr3_nt: TGTGCCAGCAGTTTCACAGGGACCCCCCACGAGCAGTACTTC; cdr3_aa: CASSFTGTPHEQYF
v_call: TRBV27; clone_size: few; d_call: .; j_call: TRBJ1-2; cdr3_nt: TGTGCCAGCCCTGAGGCCTCGGGGCTTCATCACTATGGCTACACCTTC; cdr3_aa: CASPEASGLHHYGYTF
v_call: TRBV7-9; clone_size: many; d_call: .; j_call: TRBJ2-7; cdr3_nt: TGTGCCAGCAGCTTAAATCCAGGCCTCTCCTACGAGCAGTACTTC; cdr3_aa: CASSLNPGLSYEQYF
v_call: TRBV6-5; clone_size: few; d_call: .; j_call: TRBJ1-1; cdr3_nt: TGTGCCAGCTCTCCTTCGGACAGGAACACTGAAGCTTTCTTT; cdr3_aa: CASSPSDRNTEAFF
v_call: TRBV28; clone_size: .; d_call: .; j_call: TRBJ1-1; cdr3_nt: TGTGCCAGCAGCCCCGGGACACTTGAGCGTGCTGAAGCTTTCTTT; cdr3_aa: CASSPGTLERAEAFF
v_call: TRBV19; clone_size: .; d_call: TRBD1; j_call: TRBJ1-5; cdr3_nt: TGTGCCAGTAATACGGGACAGGGGTCAAATCAGCCCCAGCATTTT; cdr3_aa: CASNTGQGSNQPQHF
v_call: TRBV10-3; clone_size: .; d_call: .; j_call: TRBJ2-7; cdr3_nt: TGTGCCATCAGTGAGTACTGGAACAGGGCAGCCTACGAGCAGTACTTC; cdr3_aa: CAISEYWNRAAYEQYF
v_call: TRBV5-8; clone_size: .; d_call: .; j_call: TRBJ2-7; cdr3_nt: TGTGCCAGCAGCTCAACCGGACTGGCCTCCTACGAGCAGTACTTC; cdr3_aa: CASSSTGLASYEQYF
v_call: TRBV5-5; clone_size: .; d_call: .; j_call: TRBJ1-6; cdr3_nt: TGTGCCAGCAGCCTGAGGACCCTCTATAATTCACCCCTCCACTTT; cdr3_aa: CASSLRTLYNSPLHF
v_call: TRBV29-1; clone_size: many; d_call: .; j_call: TRBJ1-2; cdr3_nt: TGCAGCGTTGAACATACGCTCAACTATGGCTACACCTTC; cdr3_aa: CSVEHTLNYGYTF
v_call: TRBV5-5; clone_size: .; d_call: .; j_call: TRBJ2-7; cdr3_nt: TGTGCTACGATGCCGGGAGCTCTCTCCTACGAGCAGTACTTC; cdr3_aa: CATMPGALSYEQYF
v_call: TRBV5-1; clone_size: many; d_call: .; j_call: TRBJ1-2; cdr3_nt: TGCGCCAGCAGCTTGGCCCCGGAAGACTATGGCTACACCTTC; cdr3_aa: CASSLAPEDYGYTF
v_call: TRBV20-1; clone_size: many; d_call: .; j_call: TRBJ2-5; cdr3_nt: TGCAGTGCTGTTCTTATCGAGACCCAGTACTTC; cdr3_aa: CSAVLIETQYF
v_call: TRBV7-9; clone_size: few; d_call: TRBD1; j_call: TRBJ1-1; cdr3_nt: TGTGCCAGCAGCGTGCGATTTTTAGGGACAGTGAACACTGAAGCTTTCTTT; cdr3_aa: CASSVRFLGTVNTEAFF
v_call: TRBV7-2; clone_size: .; d_call: .; j_call: TRBJ2-7; cdr3_nt: TGTGCCAGCAGTTACTCGGCGGGCGAGCAGTACTTC; cdr3_aa: CASSYSAGEQYF
v_call: TRBV20-1; clone_size: .; d_call: .; j_call: TRBJ1-2; cdr3_nt: TGCAGTGCCGGTCTGACAGACAGCTATGGCTACACCTTC; cdr3_aa: CSAGLTDSYGYTF
v_call: TRBV5-8; clone_size: few; d_call: TRBD1; j_call: TRBJ1-1; cdr3_nt: TGCGCCAGCAGCTCCGACAGGGTCGGTGGCACTGAAGCTTTCTTT; cdr3_aa: CASSSDRVGGTEAFF
v_call: TRBV10-3; clone_size: .; d_call: .; j_call: TRBJ1-6; cdr3_nt: TGTGCCATCAGTGAGGTCCCGGGACATAATTCACCCCTCCACTTT; cdr3_aa: CAISEVPGHNSPLHF
v_call: TRBV7-2; clone_size: .; d_call: .; j_call: TRBJ2-7; cdr3_nt: TGTGCCAGCAGCTTGGTCAGGGGGGAATACGAGCAGTACTTC; cdr3_aa: CASSLVRGEYEQYF
v_call: TRBV7-9; clone_size: few; d_call: .; j_call: TRBJ1-2; cdr3_nt: TGTGCCAGCAGCCCTCTACTAGCGGGGGGCTACACCTTC; cdr3_aa: CASSPLLAGGYTF
v_call: TRBV25-1; clone_size: few; d_call: TRBD2; j_call: TRBJ2-5; cdr3_nt: TGTGCCAGCAGCGTACCAAAGCGGGGGGGACTAGCGGGAGAAGAGACCCAGTACTTC; cdr3_aa: CASSVPKRGGLAGEETQYF
v_call: TRBV14; clone_size: few; d_call: .; j_call: TRBJ1-1; cdr3_nt: TGTGCCAGCAGCCAAGATCTCCGATCTGAAGCTTTCTTT; cdr3_aa: CASSQDLRSEAFF
v_call: TRBV9; clone_size: few; d_call: TRBD2; j_call: TRBJ2-2; cdr3_nt: TGTGCCAGCAGCGTCCCTAGCGGGAGATCCGACACCGGGGAGCTGTTTTTT; cdr3_aa: CASSVPSGRSDTGELFF